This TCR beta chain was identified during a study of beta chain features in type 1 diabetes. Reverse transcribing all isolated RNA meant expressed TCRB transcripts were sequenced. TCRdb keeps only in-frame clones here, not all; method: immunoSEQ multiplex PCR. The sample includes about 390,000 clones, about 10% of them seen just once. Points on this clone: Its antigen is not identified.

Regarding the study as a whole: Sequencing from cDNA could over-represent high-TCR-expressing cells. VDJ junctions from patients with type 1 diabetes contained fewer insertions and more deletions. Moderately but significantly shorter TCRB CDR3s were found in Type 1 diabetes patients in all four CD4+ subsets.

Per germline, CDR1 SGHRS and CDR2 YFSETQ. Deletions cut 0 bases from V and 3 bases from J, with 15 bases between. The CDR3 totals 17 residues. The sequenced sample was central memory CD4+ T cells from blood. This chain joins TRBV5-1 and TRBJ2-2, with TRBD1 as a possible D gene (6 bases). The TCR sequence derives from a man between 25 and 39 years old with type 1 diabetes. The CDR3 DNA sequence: TGCGCCAGCAGCTTGGAAGGCAGGGGTGGGGACACCGGGGAGCTGTTTTTT. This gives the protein CASSLEGRGGDTGELFF.